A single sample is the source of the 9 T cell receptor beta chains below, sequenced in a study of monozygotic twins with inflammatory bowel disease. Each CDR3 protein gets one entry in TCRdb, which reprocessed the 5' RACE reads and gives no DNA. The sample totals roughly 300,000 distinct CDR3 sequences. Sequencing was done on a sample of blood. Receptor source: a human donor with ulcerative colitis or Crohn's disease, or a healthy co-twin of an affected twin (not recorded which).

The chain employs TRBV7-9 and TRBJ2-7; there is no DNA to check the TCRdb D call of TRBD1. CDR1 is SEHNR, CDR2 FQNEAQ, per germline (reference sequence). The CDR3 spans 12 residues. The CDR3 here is CASSRQDYEQYF. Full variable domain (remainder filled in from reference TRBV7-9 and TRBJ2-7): DTGVSQNPRHKITKRGQNVTFRCDPISEHNRLYWYRQTLGQGPEFLTYFQNEAQLEKSRLLSDRFSAERPKGSFSTLEIQRTEQGDSAMYLCASSRQDYEQYFGPGTRLTVT.

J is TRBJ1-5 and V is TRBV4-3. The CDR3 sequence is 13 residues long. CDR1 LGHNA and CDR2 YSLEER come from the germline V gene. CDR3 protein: CASSQDLDQPQHF.

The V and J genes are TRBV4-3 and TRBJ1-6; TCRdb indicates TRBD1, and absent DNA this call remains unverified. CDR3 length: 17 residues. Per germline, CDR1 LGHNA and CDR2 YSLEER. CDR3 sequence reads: CASSQDPLSSYNSPLHF.

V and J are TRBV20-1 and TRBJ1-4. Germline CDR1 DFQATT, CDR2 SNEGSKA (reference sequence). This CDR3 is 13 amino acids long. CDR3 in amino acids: CSAQWRTNEKLFF.

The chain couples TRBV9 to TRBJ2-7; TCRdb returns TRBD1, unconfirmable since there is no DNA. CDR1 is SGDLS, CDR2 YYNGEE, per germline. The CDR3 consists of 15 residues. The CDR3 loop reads CASSANPGQSYEQYF. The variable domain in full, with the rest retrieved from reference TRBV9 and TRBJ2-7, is DSGVTQTPKHLITATGQRVTLRCSPRSGDLSVYWYQQSLDQGLQFLIQYYNGEERAKGNILERFSAQQFPDLHSELNLSSLELGDSALYFCASSANPGQSYEQYFGPGTRLTVT.

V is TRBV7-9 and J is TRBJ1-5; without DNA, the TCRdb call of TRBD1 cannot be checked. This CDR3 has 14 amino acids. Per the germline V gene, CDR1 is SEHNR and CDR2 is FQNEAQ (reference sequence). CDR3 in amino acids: CASSRGRSNQPQHF.

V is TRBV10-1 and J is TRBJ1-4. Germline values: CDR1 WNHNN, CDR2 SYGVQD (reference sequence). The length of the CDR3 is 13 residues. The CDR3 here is CASQRATNEKLFF.

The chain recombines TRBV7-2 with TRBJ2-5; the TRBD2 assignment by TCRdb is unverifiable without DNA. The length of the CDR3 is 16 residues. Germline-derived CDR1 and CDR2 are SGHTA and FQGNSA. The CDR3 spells CASSFLLAGSSETQYF.

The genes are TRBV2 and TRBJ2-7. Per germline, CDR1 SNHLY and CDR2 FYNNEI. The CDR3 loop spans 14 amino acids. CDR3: CASSIGRSSYEQYF.